These T cell receptor beta chains were read from a single sample in a study of tumor-infiltrating lymphocytes in primary liver carcinoma. TCRdb re-derived calls from the multiplex PCR reads in MiXCR, one entry per CDR3 protein. There are more than 85,000 distinct CDR3 sequences in the sample; roughly 80% occur only once, and 15% to 20% lies in the top ten. The sequenced sample consisted of liver tumor tissue from sampling region 3. Source of these receptors: a man aged 35 to 55 with primary liver carcinoma and hepatitis B virus infection. The CDR3 runs from the conserved cysteine through the conserved F or W. A D gene is named only where the DNA matches it firmly. Size is stated for part of the rows, as once, few or many counts, or as a class when the clone is expanded.

CDR3nt: TGTGCCACCAGCCATCGGACTAGCGGCATAGCCAAAAACATTCAGTACTTC
CDR3aa: CATSHRTSGIAKNIQYF
abundance: -
v_gene: TRBV15
d_gene: TRBD2
j_gene: TRBJ2-4

CDR3nt: TGTGCCAGCATCACAGGGGGGACTACTGATGCTTTCTTC
CDR3aa: CASITGGTTDAFF
abundance: once
v_gene: TRBV6-6
d_gene: TRBD1
j_gene: TRBJ1-1

CDR3nt: TGTGCCAGCAGCTCCTTAGGGACTAGCGTCGTGAATGAGCAGTTCTTC
CDR3aa: CASSSLGTSVVNEQFF
abundance: -
v_gene: TRBV5-5
d_gene: TRBD2
j_gene: TRBJ2-1

CDR3nt: TGTGCCAGTACTGAATCTAGCGGGAGCTACAATGAGCAGTTCTTC
CDR3aa: CASTESSGSYNEQFF
abundance: -
v_gene: TRBV6-1
d_gene: TRBD2
j_gene: TRBJ2-1

CDR3nt: TGTGAAAGCAGTTACCCGCCAGATATGCAGTATTTT
CDR3aa: CESSYPPDMQYF
abundance: -
v_gene: TRBV6-5
d_gene: -
j_gene: TRBJ2-3

CDR3nt: TGTGCCACTTGGGGGGCAGGGGACCGCAATGAGCAGTTCTTC
CDR3aa: CATWGAGDRNEQFF
abundance: -
v_gene: TRBV28
d_gene: -
j_gene: TRBJ2-1

CDR3nt: TGTGCCAGCAGCCAAGACCAAGGAGTCAAAAACATCCAGTACTTC
CDR3aa: CASSQDQGVKNIQYF
abundance: -
v_gene: TRBV4-2
d_gene: -
j_gene: TRBJ2-4

CDR3nt: TGTGCCAGCAGTGCCGTAGTGGGATGGGTAGACAATGAGCAATTCTTC
CDR3aa: CASSAVVGWVDNEQFF
abundance: -
v_gene: TRBV14
d_gene: -
j_gene: TRBJ2-1

CDR3nt: TGTGCCATCAGTGATATGCTAGCGGGAGAGTACAATGAGCAGTTCTTC
CDR3aa: CAISDMLAGEYNEQFF
abundance: many
v_gene: TRBV10-3
d_gene: TRBD2
j_gene: TRBJ2-1

CDR3nt: TGCAGCGTTGAAGACATCTCGCAGAATACCGGGGCCAAGGTCCTGACTTTC
CDR3aa: CSVEDISQNTGAKVLTF
abundance: -
v_gene: TRBV29-1
d_gene: -
j_gene: TRBJ2-6

CDR3nt: TGCAGCGTTAACCAGGACAGGACCCCCGGCTACATCTTC
CDR3aa: CSVNQDRTPGYIF
abundance: -
v_gene: TRBV29-1
d_gene: TRBD1
j_gene: TRBJ1-2

CDR3nt: TGTGTCAGCAGCTTGACTCTCGAGTACGAGCGGTACTTC
CDR3aa: CVSSLTLEYERYF
abundance: -
v_gene: TRBV7-8
d_gene: -
j_gene: TRBJ2-7

CDR3nt: TGTGCCAGCAGGGACAGGGCTGGGGCCAACGTCCCTACTTTC
CDR3aa: CASRDRAGANVPTF
abundance: -
v_gene: TRBV6-1
d_gene: TRBD1
j_gene: TRBJ2-6

CDR3nt: TGTGCCAGCAGCTCGGGGGGTTACCGGGTCCTGAACACTGAAGCCTTCTTT
CDR3aa: CASSSGGYRVLNTEAFF
abundance: -
v_gene: TRBV11-2
d_gene: -
j_gene: TRBJ1-1

CDR3nt: TGTGACAGCAGTTTCGGACAGGAGCAAGAGACCCAGTACTTC
CDR3aa: CDSSFGQEQETQYF
abundance: -
v_gene: TRBV6-5
d_gene: TRBD1
j_gene: TRBJ2-5

CDR3nt: TGTGCCAGCAGTTTGGCGGGGACAGGGACCCGGTACTTC
CDR3aa: CASSLAGTGTRYF
abundance: few
v_gene: TRBV12-3/TRBV12-4
d_gene: TRBD1
j_gene: TRBJ2-5

CDR3nt: TGTGCCAGCAGTTTCGGACAGGGGCAAGAGACCCAGTACTTC
CDR3aa: CASSFGQGQETQYF
abundance: medium-sized
v_gene: TRBV6-5
d_gene: TRBD1
j_gene: TRBJ2-5

CDR3nt: TGTGCCAGCAGCTTAGCGCTGACGACGATCGCCCCAGAGACCCAGTACTTC
CDR3aa: CASSLALTTIAPETQYF
abundance: -
v_gene: TRBV7-6
d_gene: -
j_gene: TRBJ2-5

CDR3nt: TGCGCCAGCAGCTTGCAAGGGATTGGCGAAAAACTGGTTTTT
CDR3aa: CASSLQGIGEKLVF
abundance: -
v_gene: TRBV5-1
d_gene: -
j_gene: TRBJ1-4

CDR3nt: TGTGCCAGCACTCCATGGACTCCGAACACCGGGGAGCTGTTTTTC
CDR3aa: CASTPWTPNTGELFF
abundance: -
v_gene: TRBV11-2
d_gene: -
j_gene: TRBJ2-2

CDR3nt: TGCAGCGGAATAACCCCGAACACTGGAGCTTTCTTT
CDR3aa: CSGITPNTGAFF
abundance: -
v_gene: TRBV29-1
d_gene: -
j_gene: TRBJ1-1

CDR3nt: TGTGCTAGCAGCTTAGATATGGGGGTGGCTCAGCCACAGCATTTT
CDR3aa: CASSLDMGVAQPQHF
abundance: -
v_gene: TRBV11-3
d_gene: -
j_gene: TRBJ1-5

CDR3nt: TGTGTCAGCAGCTTAGGCGTTTTGAACAATGAGCAGTTCTTC
CDR3aa: CVSSLGVLNNEQFF
abundance: -
v_gene: TRBV11-3
d_gene: -
j_gene: TRBJ2-1